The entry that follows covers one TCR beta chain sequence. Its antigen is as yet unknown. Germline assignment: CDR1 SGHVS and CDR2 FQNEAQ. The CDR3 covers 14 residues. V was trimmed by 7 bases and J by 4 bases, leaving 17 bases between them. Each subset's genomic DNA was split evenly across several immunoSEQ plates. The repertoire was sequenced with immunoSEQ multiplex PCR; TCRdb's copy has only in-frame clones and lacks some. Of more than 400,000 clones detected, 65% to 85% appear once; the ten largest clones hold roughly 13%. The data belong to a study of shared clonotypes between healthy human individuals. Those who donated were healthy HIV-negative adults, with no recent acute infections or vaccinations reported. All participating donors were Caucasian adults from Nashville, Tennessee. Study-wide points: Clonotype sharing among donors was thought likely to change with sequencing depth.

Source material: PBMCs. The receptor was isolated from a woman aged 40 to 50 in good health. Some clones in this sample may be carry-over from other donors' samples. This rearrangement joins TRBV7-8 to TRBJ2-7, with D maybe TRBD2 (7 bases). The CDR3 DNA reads TGTGCCAGCACCCTGGGGGGGCGGCGGTACGAGCAGTACTTC. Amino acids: CASTLGGRRYEQYF.